What follows are 11 T cell receptor beta chains derived from one specimen sequenced in a study of blood T cell repertoires in COVID-19. Method: immunoSEQ multiplex PCR; TCRdb's copy keeps in-frame clones and lacks some. The sample records over 200,000 clones, around 82% being singletons. The material sequenced was peripheral blood. Source of these receptors: an elderly man with acute or convalescent COVID-19.

V usage is TRBV12-3 or TRBV12-4 and J usage is TRBJ1-2; 7 positions agree with TRBD1. After removal of 6 bases from V and 6 bases from J, the junction contained 7 bases not matched to a gene. CDR3 length equals 13 residues. The CDR3 protein is CASRRDSQDGYTF. The DNA of the CDR3 is TGTGCCAGCAGGCGGGACAGTCAGGATGGCTACACCTTC.

This rearrangement joins TRBV5-1 to TRBJ2-7, with TRBD1 identical over 7 bases. This CDR3 spans 13 amino acids. The germline gives CDR1 SGHRS, CDR2 YFSETQ. V gave up 3 bases and J gave up 6 bases; unmatched junction bases: 6. In DNA, the CDR3 is TGCGCCAGCAGCTACTCGGACAGGACCGAGCAGTACTTC. This codes for CASSYSDRTEQYF.

This chain joins TRBV27 and TRBJ2-1, with D possibly TRBD2 on 5 matching bases. Trimming took off 6 bases at V and 1 base at J, with 13 bases between the two ends. Germline CDR1 and CDR2: MNHEY and SMNVEV (reference sequence). The CDR3 loop spans 15 amino acids. The CDR3 loop is CASSLKGGSYNEQFF. The CDR3 DNA reads as TGTGCCAGCAGCCTAAAGGGCGGGTCCTACAATGAGCAGTTCTTC.

The rearrangement uses TRBV21-1 and TRBJ1-3; TRBD1, the table's D call, lacks a check against the DNA. TRBV21-1 is a known pseudogene. The CDR3 is 15 residues long. CDR3 region: CASSKTPNSGNTIYF. The CDR3 nucleotides read TGTGCCAGCAGCAAGACACCAAACTCTGGAAACACCATATATTTT.

The chain combines TRBV2 with TRBJ2-1, with TRBD1 matching over 7 bases. Germline CDR1 is SNHLY and CDR2 is FYNNEI. V lost 4 bases to trimming and J lost 4 bases; unmatched junction nucleotides: 7. This CDR3 region has 15 residues. CDR3 amino acids: CASSVHRGNYNEQFF. The CDR3 bases are TGTGCCAGCAGTGTGCACAGGGGAAATTACAATGAGCAGTTCTTC.

The chain combines TRBV28 with TRBJ2-7, with 9 bases lining up with TRBD1. The CDR3 has 15 residues. Per the germline V gene, CDR1 is MDHEN and CDR2 is SYDVKM. The V gene end was trimmed by 6 bases and the J gene end by 4 bases; junction bases not matched to a gene: 10. CDR3 sequence: CASSPTGGKRYEQYF. The DNA for the CDR3 is TGTGCCAGCAGCCCCACAGGGGGCAAAAGGTACGAGCAGTACTTC.

The count of this clone is one. The V and J genes are TRBV7-9 and TRBJ2-7; 7 bases are shared with TRBD1. Germline-derived CDR1 and CDR2 are SEHNR and FQNEAQ (reference sequence). This CDR3 region has 13 residues. V lost 6 bases and J lost 4; bases outside the gene matches: 6. CDR3: CASRRQGVYEQYF. In DNA, the CDR3 is TGTGCCAGCAGACGACAGGGAGTGTACGAGCAGTACTTC.

The chain couples TRBV7-2 to TRBJ1-6; D is perhaps TRBD1 (5 bases). The V end was cut by 4 bases, the J end by 10 bases, with 11 bases between. This CDR3 contains 13 residues. The V gene's germline CDR1 is SGHTA and CDR2 FQGNSA. The CDR3 sequence: CASSSGLRSPLHF. The CDR3 DNA sequence: TGTGCCAGCAGCTCGGGACTGCGATCACCCCTCCACTTT. The full variable domain, its missing parts supplied by reference TRBV7-2 and TRBJ1-6, is GAGVSQSPSNKVTEKGKDVELRCDPISGHTALYWYRQSLGQGLEFLIYFQGNSAPDKSGLPSDRFSAERTGGSVSTLTIQRTQQEDSAVYLCASSSGLRSPLHFGNGTRLTVT.

V gene TRBV28 combines with J gene TRBJ1-1; D is perhaps TRBD1 (6 bases). Looked up from germline, CDR1 is MDHEN and CDR2 is SYDVKM. Trimming stripped 2 bases from V and 5 bases from J, with 15 bases between. The CDR3 length is 15 residues. Written as DNA, the CDR3 is TGTGCCAGCAGTTTAGTCGGACAGCCTTTAACTGAAGCTTTCTTT. Amino acid sequence: CASSLVGQPLTEAFF.

V is TRBV9 and J is TRBJ2-7, with TRBD2 matching 13 bases. The germline V gene encodes CDR1 SGDLS and CDR2 YYNGEE. The V gene end was trimmed by 6 bases and the J gene end by 2 bases; junction bases not matched to a gene: 11. This CDR3 has 17 residues. The CDR3 DNA reads TGTGCCAGCATCCCTCCTCTTACTAGCGGGAGGGCCTACGAGCAGTACTTC. It encodes CASIPPLTSGRAYEQYF.

This clone appeared once. The V and J genes are TRBV19 and TRBJ2-1, with 7 bases fitting TRBD1. The V segment lost 7 bases and the J segment 4 bases; nucleotides outside the gene matches: 4. Per germline, CDR1 LNHDA and CDR2 SQIVND (reference sequence). The CDR3 extends over 13 amino acids. CDR3: CASTNRGYNEQFF. DNA for the CDR3: TGTGCCAGTACTAACAGGGGATACAATGAGCAGTTCTTC.